The next 8 T cell receptor beta chains were all read from a single sample in a study of shared clonotypes between healthy human individuals. Profiling relied on immunoSEQ multiplex PCR, and the TCRdb table lists in-frame clones only, not all of them. The profile shows 450,000 to 500,000 clones, about 72% of them singletons. The sequencing sample was made of PBMCs. Every receptor here comes from a woman in her thirties or forties in good health. Some clones in this sample may be carry-over from other donors' samples.

This rearrangement joins TRBV28 to TRBJ2-1, with TRBD1 matching over 9 bases. This CDR3 has 16 amino acids. Germline CDR1 MDHEN, CDR2 SYDVKM. V trimming: 2 bases; J trimming: 1 base; junction bases outside the gene matches: 3. The CDR3 sequence: CASSLMGQGSYNEQFF. For the CDR3, the DNA is TGTGCCAGCAGTTTAATGGGACAGGGTTCCTACAATGAGCAGTTCTTC.

The chain carries TRBV10-2 and TRBJ2-7; tentatively, D is TRBD2 (6 bases). Trimming took 4 bases from V and 12 from J, leaving 13 bases between them. CDR1 and CDR2 (germline): WSHSY, SAAADI. This CDR3 contains 11 residues. This CDR3 is CASSADYHPYF. The DNA for the CDR3 is TGCGCCAGCAGTGCGGACTATCATCCGTACTTC.

The chain recombines TRBV30 with TRBJ2-6; D is perhaps TRBD1 (6 bases). Deletions cut 5 bases from V and 2 bases from J, with 7 bases between. Germline CDR1 and CDR2: GTSNPN and SVGIG (reference sequence). The CDR3 covers 13 residues. The CDR3 region is CAWDRTGANVLTF. In DNA form, the CDR3 reads TGTGCCTGGGACAGGACTGGGGCCAACGTCCTGACTTTC.

The V gene is TRBV4-2, the J gene TRBJ2-7; no firm D call. The length of the CDR3 is 19 residues. V was cut by 0 bases and J by 2 bases, with 23 bases left in between. CDR1 and CDR2 from the germline V gene are LGHNA and YNFKEQ. DNA for the CDR3: TGTGCCAGCAGCCAAGATTGGGCCGGCCGAACCCTCCGGGCCTACGAGCAGTACTTC. This translates into CASSQDWAGRTLRAYEQYF.

Notes on this clone: It is likely a read error: a sequence one base away is far more abundant. The chain links TRBV19 to TRBJ1-1, with D perhaps matching TRBD1 (6 bases). The CDR3 consists of 13 residues. Trimming removed 9 bases at V and 1 base at J, with 12 bases between. The germline gives CDR1 LNHDA, CDR2 SQIVND (reference sequence). The CDR3 sequence: CASRGQSNTEAFF. For the CDR3, the DNA is TGTGCCAGCCGGGGGCAGTCGAACACTGAAGCTTTCTTT.

The chain recombines TRBV6-5 with TRBJ2-7; unclear D gene. Trimming took off 7 bases at V and 4 bases at J, with 11 bases between the two ends. CDR1 is MNHEY, CDR2 SVGAGI, per germline. This CDR3 is built from 12 residues. The CDR3 sequence is CASTPDRYEQYF. The DNA of the CDR3 is TGTGCCAGCACGCCTGACCGGTACGAGCAGTACTTC.

The chain combines TRBV7-8 with TRBJ2-2; 7 nucleotides match TRBD2. The V gene end was trimmed by 1 base and the J gene end by 3 bases; junction bases not matched to a gene: 11. The CDR3 runs to 18 residues. Germline assignment: CDR1 SGHVS and CDR2 FQNEAQ. This CDR3 is CASSLGRTSGGDTGELFF. The CDR3 DNA reads as TGTGCCAGCAGCTTAGGTCGGACTAGTGGGGGGGACACCGGGGAGCTGTTTTTT.

This sequence joins TRBV18 and TRBJ2-7, with TRBD2 as a possible D gene (6 bases). In germline, CDR1 is KGHSH, CDR2 LQKENI. The CDR3 has 20 residues. V was trimmed by 2 bases and J by 0 bases, leaving 26 bases between them. The CDR3 loop is CASSPGRGGGKTRSSYEQYF. Written as DNA, the CDR3 is TGTGCCAGCTCACCAGGGCGGGGAGGCGGTAAAACTAGGAGCTCCTACGAGCAGTACTTC.